Shown below are 4 T cell receptor beta chains from a single sample sequenced in a study of blood T cell repertoires in COVID-19. The table came from immunoSEQ multiplex PCR; TCRdb's copy has only in-frame clones and leaves some out. The repertoire holds approximately 160,000 clones, with 80% to 90% as singletons. Sequencing was performed on peripheral blood. The receptor set was obtained from an older woman with COVID-19, enrolled during active disease.

The chain combines TRBV28 with TRBJ1-1; D is unresolved. This CDR3 comprises 12 residues. Germline CDR1 reads MDHEN; CDR2 reads SYDVKM. The V and J ends lost 4 bases and 4 bases respectively, with 7 bases between them. The chain's CDR3 is CASSSGITEAFF. DNA of the CDR3: TGTGCCAGCAGTTCAGGAATCACTGAAGCTTTCTTT.

The chain employs TRBV9 and TRBJ1-2; maybe TRBD1 (6 bases). The length of the CDR3 is 15 residues. Trimming removed 0 bases from V and 8 bases from J, with 17 bases in between. Per the germline V gene, CDR1 is SGDLS and CDR2 is YYNGEE. This CDR3 is CASSVATGDLGGYTF. DNA for the CDR3: TGTGCCAGCAGCGTAGCGACAGGTGACTTGGGCGGCTACACCTTC.

V usage is TRBV19 and J usage is TRBJ2-3; 7 bases are shared with TRBD2. The CDR3 is made up of 15 amino acids. J gave up 7 bases and V 6 bases, and 13 bases lay outside the gene matches. CDR1 is LNHDA, CDR2 SQIVND, per germline (reference sequence). The CDR3 is CASRPGGSGTNTQYF. CDR3 bases: TGTGCCAGTAGACCGGGAGGTAGCGGAACAAATACGCAGTATTTT.

The gene calls are TRBV14 and TRBJ1-1; the D gene is possibly TRBD1 (5 bases). This CDR3 comprises 17 residues. Germline V CDR1 and CDR2: SGHDN, FVKESK. V dropped 4 bases and J dropped 1 base, with 19 bases sitting between them. The CDR3 protein is CASSRPRGSLTNTEAFF. The CDR3 DNA reads as TGTGCCAGCAGCCGACCTCGGGGGTCTTTAACGAACACTGAAGCTTTCTTT.